A selection of T cell receptor beta chains follows, all from one sample in a study of blood T cell repertoires in COVID-19. Here immunoSEQ multiplex PCR was the method, and the copy in TCRdb shows in-frame clones only, minus some. The sample yields over 150,000 clones, around 90% seen once. The source material was peripheral blood. Source of these receptors: a man in his 60s with COVID-19, enrolled during active disease. The CDR3 runs from the conserved cysteine through the conserved F or W. The order of the fields is clone size, D gene, V gene, J gene, CDR3 protein, CDR3 DNA. D genes are given only for firm matches. A clone size is listed for some rows: how often the clone was seen (once, few, many), or a class if it is expanded.

size: NA; D: TRBD1; V: TRBV9; J: TRBJ1-4; CDR3: CASSDQGGAGEKLFF; DNA: TGTGCCAGCAGCGATCAAGGGGGCGCGGGAGAAAAACTGTTTTTT
size: once; D: NA; V: TRBV28; J: TRBJ2-7; CDR3: CASTPGSYEQYF; DNA: TGTGCCAGCACCCCGGGTAGTTACGAGCAGTACTTC
size: NA; D: TRBD1; V: TRBV27; J: TRBJ2-3; CDR3: CASSLSGQGRWRDTQYF; DNA: TGTGCCAGCAGTTTATCGGGACAGGGGAGATGGAGAGATACGCAGTATTTT
size: once; D: TRBD2; V: TRBV6-5; J: TRBJ2-5; CDR3: CASSPGLAPQETQYF; DNA: TGTGCCAGCAGCCCCGGACTAGCCCCCCAAGAGACCCAGTACTTC
size: NA; D: NA; V: TRBV29-1; J: TRBJ1-5; CDR3: CSVAEGNRDQPQHF; DNA: TGCAGCGTCGCTGAGGGAAACAGGGATCAGCCCCAGCATTTT
size: NA; D: NA; V: TRBV7-3; J: TRBJ2-3; CDR3: CASSLQGVGIDTQYF; DNA: TGTGCCAGCAGCTTGCAGGGCGTTGGGATTGATACGCAGTATTTT
size: NA; D: NA; V: TRBV7-2; J: TRBJ1-4; CDR3: CASSLAGANEKLFF; DNA: TGTGCCAGCAGCTTGGCAGGGGCTAATGAAAAACTGTTTTTT
size: NA; D: NA; V: TRBV5-6; J: TRBJ2-7; CDR3: CASGRWNRVGPFTYEQYF; DNA: TGTGCCAGCGGTCGCTGGAACAGGGTCGGACCCTTTACCTACGAGCAGTACTTC
size: NA; D: TRBD2; V: TRBV10-3; J: TRBJ2-7; CDR3: CAISESVAGEMYF; DNA: TGTGCCATCAGTGAGTCGGTTGCGGGAGAGATGTACTTC
size: NA; D: TRBD1; V: TRBV29-1; J: TRBJ1-2; CDR3: CSVERTGGNYGYTF; DNA: TGCAGCGTTGAGCGGACAGGGGGGAACTATGGCTACACCTTC
size: NA; D: TRBD1; V: TRBV2; J: TRBJ2-5; CDR3: CASRRDSLETQYF; DNA: TGTGCCAGCAGGAGGGACAGTCTAGAGACCCAGTACTTC
size: NA; D: NA; V: TRBV6-1; J: TRBJ2-7; CDR3: CASSEKGTSTYEQYF; DNA: TGTGCCAGCAGTGAAAAGGGGACAAGTACCTACGAGCAGTACTTC
size: NA; D: NA; V: TRBV21-1; J: TRBJ2-1; CDR3: CASRRDNPPDYNEQFF; DNA: TGTGCCAGCAGACGGGACAACCCGCCGGACTACAATGAGCAGTTCTTC
size: NA; D: TRBD2; V: TRBV7-9; J: TRBJ2-5; CDR3: CASSFLTGGLGETQYF; DNA: TGTGCCAGCAGCTTCCTTACGGGAGGGCTTGGAGAGACCCAGTACTTC
size: NA; D: NA; V: TRBV25-1; J: TRBJ1-5; CDR3: CASSASDRLNQPQHF; DNA: TGTGCCAGCAGTGCCTCCGACAGGCTCAATCAGCCCCAGCATTTT
size: NA; D: TRBD2; V: TRBV15; J: TRBJ2-3; CDR3: CATSRGLAGEGGTDTQYF; DNA: TGTGCCACCAGCAGAGGCCTAGCGGGAGAGGGGGGCACAGATACGCAGTATTTT
size: few; D: NA; V: TRBV19; J: TRBJ1-1; CDR3: CASSISQIPEAFF; DNA: TGTGCCAGTAGTATTTCCCAGATACCTGAAGCTTTCTTT
size: NA; D: TRBD1; V: TRBV11-2; J: TRBJ1-1; CDR3: CASSGRTGKVAEAFF; DNA: TGTGCCAGCAGCGGGCGGACAGGGAAGGTAGCTGAAGCTTTCTTT
size: NA; D: TRBD1; V: TRBV19; J: TRBJ2-7; CDR3: CASSILAVGQPYEQYF; DNA: TGTGCCAGTAGTATCTTGGCGGTGGGACAGCCCTACGAGCAGTACTTC
size: NA; D: NA; V: TRBV6-1; J: TRBJ1-5; CDR3: CASSERHQLHNQPQHF; DNA: TGTGCCAGCAGTGAGAGGCACCAACTCCACAATCAGCCCCAGCATTTT